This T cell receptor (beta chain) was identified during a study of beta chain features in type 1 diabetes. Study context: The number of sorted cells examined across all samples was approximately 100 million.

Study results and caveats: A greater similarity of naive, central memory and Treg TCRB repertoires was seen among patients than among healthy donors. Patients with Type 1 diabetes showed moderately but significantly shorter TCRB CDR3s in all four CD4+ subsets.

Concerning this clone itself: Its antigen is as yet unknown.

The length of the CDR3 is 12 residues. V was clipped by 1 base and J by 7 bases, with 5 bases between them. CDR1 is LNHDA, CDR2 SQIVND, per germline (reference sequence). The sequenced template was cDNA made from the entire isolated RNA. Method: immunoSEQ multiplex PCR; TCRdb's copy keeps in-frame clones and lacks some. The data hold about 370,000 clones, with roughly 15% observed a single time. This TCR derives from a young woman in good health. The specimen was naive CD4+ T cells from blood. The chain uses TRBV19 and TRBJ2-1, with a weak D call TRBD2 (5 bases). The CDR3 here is CASSIGGNEQFF. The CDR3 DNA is TGTGCCAGTAGTATAGGCGGGAATGAGCAGTTCTTC.